Listed below are T cell receptor beta chains from one sample, sequenced in a study of cytomegalovirus exposure and HLA in healthy donors. The table came from immunoSEQ multiplex PCR; TCRdb's copy has only in-frame clones and leaves some out. The repertoire has about 55,000 clones, about 69% of them found once; the top ten carry around a third. The sequenced material came from PBMCs. The receptors were gathered from a man in his forties in good health and CMV-seropositive. CDR3s include the opening cysteine and the closing phenylalanine or tryptophan. The order of the fields is CDR3 length, V gene, clone size, J gene, D gene, CDR3 protein, CDR3 DNA. A D gene is named only where the DNA matches it firmly. Where a row states a size, it is once, few, many or the class of an expanded clone; other rows omit it.

15	TRBV6-1	NA	TRBJ2-5	TRBD2	CASSGGLAGRETQYF	TGTGCCAGCAGTGGAGGACTAGCGGGGCGAGAGACCCAGTACTTC
15	TRBV6-1	few	TRBJ1-1	NA	CASSTRTRGNTEAFF	TGTGCCAGCAGTACCCGGACCCGGGGGAACACTGAAGCTTTCTTT
16	TRBV30	NA	TRBJ1-4	NA	CAWSQWQGSTNEKLFF	TGTGCCTGGAGTCAATGGCAGGGCTCAACTAATGAAAAACTGTTTTTT
14	TRBV5-1	NA	TRBJ1-3	NA	CASRISSSGNTIYF	TGCGCCAGCAGAATATCTAGCTCTGGAAACACCATATATTTT
14	TRBV6-4	NA	TRBJ2-1	TRBD1	CASSDFSRGNEQFF	TGTGCCAGCAGTGACTTTAGCAGGGGGAATGAGCAGTTCTTC
15	TRBV27	NA	TRBJ2-5	TRBD1	CASSFQGAGEKTQYF	TGTGCCAGCAGTTTCCAGGGGGCCGGTGAAAAGACCCAGTACTTC
15	TRBV5-1	few	TRBJ2-2	NA	CASSGDGLNTGELFF	TGCGCCAGCTCAGGCGACGGTTTGAACACCGGGGAGCTGTTTTTT
12	TRBV5-6	few	TRBJ2-7	NA	CASSLIGDEQYF	TGTGCCAGCAGCTTAATCGGGGACGAGCAGTACTTC
13	TRBV28	NA	TRBJ1-1	NA	CASSLLGGAKAFF	TGTGCCAGCAGTTTATTAGGAGGGGCAAAAGCTTTCTTT
18	TRBV4-3	NA	TRBJ2-3	TRBD2	CASSQDSTSGGSTDTQYF	TGCGCCAGCAGCCAAGATTCGACTAGCGGGGGGAGCACAGATACGCAGTATTTT
15	TRBV7-2	NA	TRBJ1-5	NA	CASSLGRTANQPQHF	TGTGCCAGCAGCTTGGGGCGGACGGCAAATCAGCCCCAGCATTTT
12	TRBV2	NA	TRBJ1-6	NA	CASTSGIDPLHF	TGTGCCAGCACCTCCGGGATAGACCCCCTCCACTTT
14	TRBV4-1	NA	TRBJ1-1	NA	CASSQGLSGTEAFF	TGCGCCAGCAGCCAAGGACTTTCGGGCACTGAAGCTTTCTTT
13	TRBV6-5	NA	TRBJ2-2	NA	CASSLGGGGELFF	TGTGCCAGCAGCCTTGGGGGCGGCGGGGAGCTGTTTTTT
14	TRBV13	once	TRBJ2-7	TRBD1	CASSPRGFSYEQYF	TGTGCCAGCAGCCCCAGGGGGTTCTCCTACGAGCAGTACTTC
15	TRBV14	NA	TRBJ2-5	NA	CASSETVDSQETQYF	TGTGCCAGCAGCGAAACGGTCGACAGTCAAGAGACCCAGTACTTC
15	TRBV6-5	NA	TRBJ1-5	NA	CASRGTGPGNQPQHF	TGTGCCAGCAGGGGAACAGGGCCCGGCAATCAGCCCCAGCATTTT
15	TRBV10-2	NA	TRBJ1-6	NA	CASSDETGGNSPLHF	TGCGCCAGCAGTGATGAGACCGGGGGTAATTCACCCCTCCACTTT
15	TRBV7-2	few	TRBJ2-7	TRBD2	CASSLGLAGDYEQYF	TGTGCCAGCAGCTTAGGACTAGCGGGGGACTACGAGCAGTACTTC
14	TRBV7-2	NA	TRBJ2-1	TRBD1	CASSSRTGSNEQFF	TGTGCCAGCAGCTCCCGGACAGGGAGCAATGAGCAGTTCTTC
15	TRBV19	NA	TRBJ1-1	NA	CASSRYSGLNTEAFF	TGTGCCAGTAGTAGGTACAGTGGGTTAAACACTGAAGCTTTCTTT
18	TRBV19	NA	TRBJ2-3	NA	CASSSSWRFGGAADTQYF	TGTGCCAGTAGTAGCTCATGGCGGTTTGGGGGGGCCGCAGATACGCAGTATTTT
13	TRBV29-1	once	TRBJ1-1	TRBD1	CSVGRGQGTEAFF	TGCAGCGTTGGGAGGGGGCAAGGGACTGAAGCTTTCTTT
13	TRBV14	NA	TRBJ1-2	NA	CASSQVKGEGYTF	TGTGCCAGCAGCCAAGTAAAGGGGGAAGGCTACACCTTC
16	TRBV7-9	NA	TRBJ2-3	NA	CASSTNPGQVTDTQYF	TGTGCCAGCAGCACGAACCCGGGACAAGTCACAGATACGCAGTATTTT
16	TRBV9	NA	TRBJ2-2	NA	CASSVEPADNTGELFF	TGTGCCAGCAGCGTAGAGCCAGCGGATAACACCGGGGAGCTGTTTTTT
16	TRBV7-2	NA	TRBJ1-3	TRBD1	CASSLKTGGSGNTIYF	TGTGCCAGCAGCTTAAAGACAGGGGGCTCTGGAAACACCATATATTTT
15	TRBV6-5	NA	TRBJ2-7	TRBD1	CASSYNDRDAYEQYF	TGTGCCAGCAGTTACAACGACAGGGATGCCTACGAGCAGTACTTC
14	TRBV11-3	NA	TRBJ2-3	NA	CASSLGGLADTQYF	TGTGCCAGCAGCTTAGGGGGGCTTGCAGATACGCAGTATTTT
14	TRBV6-1	once	TRBJ1-1	TRBD1	CASSVQGVNTEAFF	TGTGCCAGCAGTGTTCAGGGGGTAAACACTGAAGCTTTCTTT
13	TRBV19	medium-sized	TRBJ2-2	NA	CASMPTGPTGLFF	TGTGCCAGTATGCCGACCGGCCCTACGGGGCTGTTTTTT
13	TRBV7-9	NA	TRBJ1-2	NA	CASSLVGSNGYTF	TGTGCCAGCAGCTTAGTAGGGAGTAATGGCTACACCTTC
14	TRBV29-1	NA	TRBJ1-3	NA	CSVGRASGGNTIYF	TGCAGCGTAGGTAGGGCTTCAGGGGGAAACACCATATATTTT
15	TRBV2	NA	TRBJ2-2	TRBD1	CASKRQGANTGELFF	TGTGCCAGCAAAAGACAGGGGGCGAACACCGGGGAGCTGTTTTTT
14	TRBV19	NA	TRBJ2-5	TRBD1	CASSTRTGRETQYF	TGTGCCAGTAGTACCCGGACAGGGAGAGAGACCCAGTACTTC
15	TRBV5-1	NA	TRBJ1-2	TRBD1	CASSYVPGQKYGYTF	TGCGCCAGCAGCTATGTACCGGGACAGAAATATGGCTACACCTTC
15	TRBV19	once	TRBJ2-6	NA	CASIPGGSGANVLTF	TGTGCCAGTATCCCAGGGGGGTCCGGGGCCAACGTCCTGACTTTC
14	TRBV7-8	NA	TRBJ1-1	NA	CASSPKEDQTEAFF	TGTGCCAGCAGTCCCAAAGAGGATCAGACTGAAGCTTTCTTT
16	TRBV1	NA	TRBJ2-1	NA	CTSSHSPRGVDNEQFF	TGCACCAGCAGCCATTCGCCGCGGGGGGTAGACAATGAGCAGTTCTTC
15	TRBV5-1	once	TRBJ2-7	NA	CASSLGGGPSYEQYF	TGCGCCAGCAGCTTGGGGGGGGGCCCTTCCTACGAGCAGTACTTC